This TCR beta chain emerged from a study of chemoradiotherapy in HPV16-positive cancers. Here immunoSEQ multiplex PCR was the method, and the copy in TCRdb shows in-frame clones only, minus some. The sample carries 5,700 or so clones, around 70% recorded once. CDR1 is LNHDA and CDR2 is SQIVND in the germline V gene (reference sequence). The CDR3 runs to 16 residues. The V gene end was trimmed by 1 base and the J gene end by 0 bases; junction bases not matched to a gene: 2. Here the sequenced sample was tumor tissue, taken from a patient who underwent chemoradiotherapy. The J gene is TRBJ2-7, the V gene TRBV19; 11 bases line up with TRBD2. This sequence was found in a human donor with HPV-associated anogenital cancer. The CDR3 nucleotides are TGTGCCAGTAGTATAGTGGGGACTAGCGGCTCCTACGAGCAGTACTTC. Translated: CASSIVGTSGSYEQYF.